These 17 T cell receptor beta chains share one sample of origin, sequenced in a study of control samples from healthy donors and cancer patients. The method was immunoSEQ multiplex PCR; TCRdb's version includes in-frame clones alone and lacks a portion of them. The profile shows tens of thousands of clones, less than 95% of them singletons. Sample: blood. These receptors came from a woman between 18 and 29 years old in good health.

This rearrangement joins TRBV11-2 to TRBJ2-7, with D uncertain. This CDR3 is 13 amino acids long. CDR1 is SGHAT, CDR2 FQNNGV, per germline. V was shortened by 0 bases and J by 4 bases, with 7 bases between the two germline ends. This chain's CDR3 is CASSLDFGYEQYF. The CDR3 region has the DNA TGTGCCAGCAGCTTAGATTTCGGATACGAGCAGTACTTC. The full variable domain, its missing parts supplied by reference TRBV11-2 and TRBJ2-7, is EAGVAQSPRYKIIEKRQSVAFWCNPISGHATLYWYQQILGQGPKLLIQFQNNGVVDDSQLPKDRFSAERLKGVDSTLKIQPAKLEDSAVYLCASSLDFGYEQYFGPGTRLTVT.

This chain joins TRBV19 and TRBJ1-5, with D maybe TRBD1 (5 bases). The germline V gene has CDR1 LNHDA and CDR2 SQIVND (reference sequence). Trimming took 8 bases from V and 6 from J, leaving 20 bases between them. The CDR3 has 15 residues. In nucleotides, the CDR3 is TGTGCCAGTCTCCTGTCAAGCCAGGGCCGTCAGCCCCAGCATTTT. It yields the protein CASLLSSQGRQPQHF.

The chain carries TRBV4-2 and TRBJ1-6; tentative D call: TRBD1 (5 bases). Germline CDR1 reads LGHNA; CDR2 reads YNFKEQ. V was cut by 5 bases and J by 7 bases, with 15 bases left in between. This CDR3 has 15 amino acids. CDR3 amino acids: CASSSFRDSNSPLHF. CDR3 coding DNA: TGTGCCAGCAGCAGTTTTCGCGACAGCAATTCACCCCTCCACTTT.

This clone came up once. The CDR3 loop reads CASSLRWGQDTQYF. The CDR3 DNA sequence: TGTGCCAGCAGCTTAAGGTGGGGTCAAGATACGCAGTATTTT. V is TRBV7-2 and J is TRBJ2-3; D unclear. The CDR3 consists of 14 residues. V shed 2 bases and J shed 5 bases, with 11 bases lying between them. The V gene's germline CDR1 is SGHTA and CDR2 FQGNSA. Complete variable domain (other parts from reference TRBV7-2 and TRBJ2-3): GAGVSQSPSNKVTEKGKDVELRCDPISGHTALYWYRQSLGQGLEFLIYFQGNSAPDKSGLPSDRFSAERTGGSVSTLTIQRTQQEDSAVYLCASSLRWGQDTQYFGPGTRLTVL.

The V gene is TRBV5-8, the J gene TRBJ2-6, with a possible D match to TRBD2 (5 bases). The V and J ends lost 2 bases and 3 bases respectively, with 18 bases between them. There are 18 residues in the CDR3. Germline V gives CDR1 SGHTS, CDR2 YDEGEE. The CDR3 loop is CASSFRANIGGGANVLTF. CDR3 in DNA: TGTGCCAGCAGCTTTAGAGCCAATATTGGAGGTGGGGCCAACGTCCTGACTTTC.

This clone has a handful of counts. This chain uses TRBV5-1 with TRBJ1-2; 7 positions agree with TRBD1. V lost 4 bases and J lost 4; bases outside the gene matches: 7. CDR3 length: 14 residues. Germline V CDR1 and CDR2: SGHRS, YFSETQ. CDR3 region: CASSPETGTYGYTF. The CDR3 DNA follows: TGCGCCAGCAGCCCCGAGACAGGGACCTATGGCTACACCTTC.

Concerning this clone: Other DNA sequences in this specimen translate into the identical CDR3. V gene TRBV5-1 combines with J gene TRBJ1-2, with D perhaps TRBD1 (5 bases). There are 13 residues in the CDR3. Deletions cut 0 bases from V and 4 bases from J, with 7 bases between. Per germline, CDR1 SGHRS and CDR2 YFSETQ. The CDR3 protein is CASSLAGSYGYTF. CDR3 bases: TGCGCCAGCAGCTTGGCAGGGTCCTATGGCTACACCTTC.

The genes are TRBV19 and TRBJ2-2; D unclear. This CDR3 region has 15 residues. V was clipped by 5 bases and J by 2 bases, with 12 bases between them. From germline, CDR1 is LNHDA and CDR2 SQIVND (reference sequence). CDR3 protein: CASSSLRPNTGELFF. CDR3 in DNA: TGTGCCAGTAGTTCCCTTCGACCAAACACCGGGGAGCTGTTTTTT. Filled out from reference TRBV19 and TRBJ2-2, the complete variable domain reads DGGITQSPKYLFRKEGQNVTLSCEQNLNHDAMYWYRQDPGQGLRLIYYSQIVNDFQKGDIAEGYSVSREKKESFPLTVTSAQKNPTAFYLCASSSLRPNTGELFFGEGSRLTVL.

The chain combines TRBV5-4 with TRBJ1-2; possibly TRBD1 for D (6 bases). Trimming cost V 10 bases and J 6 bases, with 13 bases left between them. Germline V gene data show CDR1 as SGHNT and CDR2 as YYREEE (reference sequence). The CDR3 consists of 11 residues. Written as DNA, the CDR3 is TGTGCCTCTCAGGGGTGGGATGGCTACACCTTC. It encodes CASQGWDGYTF.

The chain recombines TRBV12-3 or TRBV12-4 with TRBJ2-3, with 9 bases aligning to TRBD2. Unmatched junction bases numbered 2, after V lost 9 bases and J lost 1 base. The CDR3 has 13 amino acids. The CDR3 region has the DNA TGTGCCAGTGGGACTAGCCGCACAGATACGCAGTATTTT. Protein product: CASGTSRTDTQYF.

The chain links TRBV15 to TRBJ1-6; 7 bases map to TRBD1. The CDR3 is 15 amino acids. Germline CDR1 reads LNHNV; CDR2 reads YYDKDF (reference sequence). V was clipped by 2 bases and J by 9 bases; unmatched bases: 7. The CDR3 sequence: CATSRTTGSGSPLHF. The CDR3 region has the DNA TGTGCCACCAGCAGAACGACAGGGAGCGGTTCACCCCTCCACTTT.

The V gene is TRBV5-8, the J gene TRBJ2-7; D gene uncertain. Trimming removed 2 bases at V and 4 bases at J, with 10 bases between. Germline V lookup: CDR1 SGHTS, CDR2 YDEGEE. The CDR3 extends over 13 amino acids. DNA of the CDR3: TGTGCCAGCAGCTTTCGGACGGGTTACGAGCAGTACTTC. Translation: CASSFRTGYEQYF.

CDR3 sequence reads: CASRSGAEEQYF. CDR3 in DNA: TGTGCCAGCAGATCCGGGGCGGAGGAGCAGTACTTC. The chain couples TRBV5-8 to TRBJ2-7; D tentatively fits TRBD1 or TRBD2 (5 bases each). V dropped 5 bases and J dropped 7 bases, with 13 bases sitting between them. Germline CDR1 SGHTS, CDR2 YDEGEE. This CDR3 is 12 amino acids long.

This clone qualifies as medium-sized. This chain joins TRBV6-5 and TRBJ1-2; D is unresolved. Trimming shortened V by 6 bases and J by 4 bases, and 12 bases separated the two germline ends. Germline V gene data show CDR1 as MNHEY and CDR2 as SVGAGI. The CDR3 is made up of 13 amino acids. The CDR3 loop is CASRWGIGYGYTF. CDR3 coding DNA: TGTGCCAGCAGATGGGGAATAGGCTATGGCTACACCTTC.

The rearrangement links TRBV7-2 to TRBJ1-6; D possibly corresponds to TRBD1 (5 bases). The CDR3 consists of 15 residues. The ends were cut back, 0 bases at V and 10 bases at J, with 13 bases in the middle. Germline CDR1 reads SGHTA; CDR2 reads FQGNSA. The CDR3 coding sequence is TGTGCCAGCAGCTTAGCAGCAGGGATCAGGTCACCCCTCCACTTT. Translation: CASSLAAGIRSPLHF.

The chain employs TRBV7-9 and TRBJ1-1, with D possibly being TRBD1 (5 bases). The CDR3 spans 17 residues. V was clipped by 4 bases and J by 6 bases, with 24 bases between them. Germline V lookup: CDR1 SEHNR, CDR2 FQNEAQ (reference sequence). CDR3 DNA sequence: TGTGCCAGCAGCTCATGGGGGGAGGTAGTAACGTACGCTGAAGCTTTCTTT. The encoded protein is CASSSWGEVVTYAEAFF.

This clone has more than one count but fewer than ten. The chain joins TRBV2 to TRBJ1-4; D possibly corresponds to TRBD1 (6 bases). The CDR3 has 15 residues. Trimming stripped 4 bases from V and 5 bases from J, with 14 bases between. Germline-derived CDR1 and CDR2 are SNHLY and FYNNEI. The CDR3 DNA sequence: TGTGCCAGCAGTGTAAGGGGGGGCGGAAATGAAAAACTGTTTTTT. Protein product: CASSVRGGGNEKLFF.